This entry features one TCR beta chain sequence. This CDR3 spans 14 amino acids. V lost 5 bases, J lost 0 bases, and 11 bases lay in between. The germline CDR1 and CDR2 sequences are LNHDA and SQIVND (reference sequence). These data belong to a study of Ad26.COV2.S vaccination and SARS-CoV-2 variants. Treatment in this sample: 19 received Ad26.COV2.S at low or high dose, single or two shots; roughly 5 received placebo; per-sample allocation not given. Each sample was drawn 63 days after the first injection (of vaccine or placebo). Assay: immunoSEQ multiplex PCR; the TCRdb copy retains only in-frame clones and omits some. This table holds roughly 700,000 clones, about 89% found once.

Sequences were derived from peripheral blood, sampled in a trial of Ad26.COV2.S vaccine versus placebo. This receptor was obtained from a person between 18 and 59 years old who received the Ad26.COV2.S COVID-19 vaccine or a placebo. The rearrangement uses TRBV19 and TRBJ2-7; D is possibly TRBD2 (5 bases). The chain's CDR3 is CASSYLANSYEQYF. CDR3 in DNA: TGTGCCAGTAGTTACTTAGCGAACTCCTACGAGCAGTACTTC. The variable domain in full, completed from reference TRBV19 and TRBJ2-7, reads DGGITQSPKYLFRKEGQNVTLSCEQNLNHDAMYWYRQDPGQGLRLIYYSQIVNDFQKGDIAEGYSVSREKKESFPLTVTSAQKNPTAFYLCASSYLANSYEQYFGPGTRLTVT.